This T cell receptor (beta chain) was found in a study of vaccination effects on CD4 cells after COVID-19. Viral peptide pool expansion of antigen-specific CD4+ T cells preceded sequencing in the ViraFEST assay. Isolating CD4+ T cells followed more than eight days of culture. Infection with SARS-CoV-2 occurred in the person between March and December 2020, and PCR confirmed it. Cultures used about 2 million PBMC per well, approximately 9.5 IU/ml IL-2 and around 9.5 ug/ml peptides. A half-volume exchange with IL-2 medium occurred on days 3 and 7. Germline lookup yields CDR1 SGHDT and CDR2 YYEEEE. The CDR3 length is 18 residues. V lost 5 bases, J lost 1 base, and 14 bases stayed unmatched. TCRdb's copy holds only in-frame clones and misses some; the assay was immunoSEQ multiplex PCR. The sample records about 45,000 clones, 60% to 75% being singletons. Note on this clone: Its cognate antigen is unknown.

The rearrangement uses TRBV5-6 and TRBJ1-5; TRBD1 matches at 8 bases. The sample in question was CD4+ T cells from PBMCs cultured with a peptide pool, obtained before COVID-19 vaccination. The clonotype originates from a human donor who had a prior SARS-CoV-2 infection. This CDR3 is CASRIPGQVIGSNQPQHF. The CDR3, as DNA: TGTGCCAGCAGAATTCCGGGACAGGTTATCGGGAGCAATCAGCCCCAGCATTTT.